This T cell receptor beta chain was identified in a study of blood T cells in healthy people across ages. This CDR3 has 15 amino acids. Trimming shortened V by 0 bases and J by 0 bases, and 8 bases separated the two germline ends. CDR1 LGHNA and CDR2 YSLEER come from the germline V gene. Whole-study results and caveats: Naive and antigen-experienced cells could not be conclusively compared, given unsorted PBMCs. The study lacked donor CMV status, which possibly confounded expanded clonotype changes.

A remark on this clonotype: The antigen remains unidentified.

With a J-beta primer mix and a sample-barcoded 5' primer, a second PCR ran about 7 to 12 cycles. Paired-end reads containing CDR3 totaled no fewer than 2.5 million for each sample. TCRdb recomputed calls from the 5' RACE reads with MiXCR, one row per CDR3 protein. The table shows approximately 940,000 distinct CDR3 sequences, with about 44% occurring only once. This chain joins TRBV4-3 and TRBJ2-5, with D possibly being TRBD2 (5 bases). The origin of this receptor is a man aged 30-40 years in good health. Sequenced sample: blood. This CDR3 reads CASSQDRTYQETQYF. The CDR3 DNA follows: TGCGCCAGCAGCCAAGATCGGACTTACCAAGAGACCCAGTACTTC.